This TCR beta chain was captured by sequencing in a study of identical twins. The cDNA had a unique molecular identifier and a template-switch universal primer site. TCRdb ran MiXCR on the 5' RACE reads and lists one entry per CDR3 protein. The sample yields more than 400,000 distinct CDR3 sequences, 15% seen once. The sample was also linked to a second study, of yellow fever vaccine responses in identical twins.

The specimen sequenced was CD4+ T cells sorted from blood. This clonotype originated in a woman aged 18-29 years in good health.

This chain's CDR3 is CASSLDPGKNEQFF. The CDR3 DNA sequence: TGCGCCAGCAGCTTGGATCCGGGAAAAAATGAGCAGTTCTTC. The chain employs TRBV5-1 and TRBJ2-1; TRBD2 is a possible D gene (5 bases). Germline values: CDR1 SGHRS, CDR2 YFSETQ. There are 14 residues in the CDR3. Between the trimmed V and J ends, which lost 0 bases and 7 bases, there was a span of 11 bases.